This T cell receptor (beta chain) was captured by sequencing in a study of blood T cells in healthy people across ages. Study-level findings and limits: Fewer expanded clones and more diversity marked long-lived versus aged donors.

A second PCR, run for roughly 6 to 11 cycles, used a sample-barcoded 5' primer plus a J-beta primer mix. Every sample produced at least 3 million CDR3-containing paired-end reads. From the 5' RACE reads, TCRdb called clonotypes with MiXCR, one entry per CDR3 protein. Among 800,000 or so distinct CDR3 sequences listed, around 45% were seen once. Deletions cut 3 bases from V and 0 bases from J, with 15 bases between. This CDR3 has 17 residues. Looked up from germline, CDR1 is LGHNA and CDR2 is YSLEER. Donors each provided about 10 milliliters of peripheral blood. A note on this clonotype: As yet, its antigen is unknown.

The receptor was isolated from a man older than 75 in good health. The chain has TRBV4-3 and TRBJ1-3, with D maybe TRBD1 (6 bases). The sample comprised blood. The CDR3 coding sequence is TGCGCCAGCAGCCAGTATAGGACAGATACCTCTGGAAACACCATATATTTT. It is translated as CASSQYRTDTSGNTIYF.